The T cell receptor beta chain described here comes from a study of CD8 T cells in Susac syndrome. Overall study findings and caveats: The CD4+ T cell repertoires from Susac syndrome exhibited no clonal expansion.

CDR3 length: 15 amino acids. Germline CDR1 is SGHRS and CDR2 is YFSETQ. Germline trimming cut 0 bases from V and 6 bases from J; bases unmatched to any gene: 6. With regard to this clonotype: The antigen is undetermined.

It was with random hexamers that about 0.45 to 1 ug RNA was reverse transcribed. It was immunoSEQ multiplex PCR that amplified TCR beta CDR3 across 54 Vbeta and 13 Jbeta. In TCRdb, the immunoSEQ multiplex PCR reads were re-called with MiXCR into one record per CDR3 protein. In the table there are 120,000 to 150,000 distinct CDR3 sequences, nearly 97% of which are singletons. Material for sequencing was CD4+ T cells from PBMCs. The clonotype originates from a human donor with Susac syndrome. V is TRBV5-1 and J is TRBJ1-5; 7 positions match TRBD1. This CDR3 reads CASSLDGQVGQPQHF. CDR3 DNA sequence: TGCGCCAGCAGCTTGGATGGACAGGTGGGTCAGCCCCAGCATTTT.